This record covers a single TCR beta chain. With V trimmed by 0 bases and J by 3 bases, 3 bases remained unmatched. The CDR3 consists of 15 residues. Per germline, CDR1 SGHNT and CDR2 YENEEA. The data were produced by immunoSEQ multiplex PCR, yet TCRdb's version contains in-frame clones alone and is incomplete. Of roughly 40,000 clones listed, more than 75% were seen once; the top ten hold 15% to 20%. The sample belongs to a study of blood T cell repertoires in COVID-19. The sequence derives from a man aged 65-85 years with acute or convalescent COVID-19. The sequenced material came from peripheral blood. V usage is TRBV11-3 and J usage is TRBJ2-7; 9 nucleotides agree with TRBD2. The CDR3 is CASSLDGTSLYEQYF. In nucleotides, the CDR3 is TGTGCCAGCAGCTTAGATGGGACTAGCCTCTACGAGCAGTACTTC.